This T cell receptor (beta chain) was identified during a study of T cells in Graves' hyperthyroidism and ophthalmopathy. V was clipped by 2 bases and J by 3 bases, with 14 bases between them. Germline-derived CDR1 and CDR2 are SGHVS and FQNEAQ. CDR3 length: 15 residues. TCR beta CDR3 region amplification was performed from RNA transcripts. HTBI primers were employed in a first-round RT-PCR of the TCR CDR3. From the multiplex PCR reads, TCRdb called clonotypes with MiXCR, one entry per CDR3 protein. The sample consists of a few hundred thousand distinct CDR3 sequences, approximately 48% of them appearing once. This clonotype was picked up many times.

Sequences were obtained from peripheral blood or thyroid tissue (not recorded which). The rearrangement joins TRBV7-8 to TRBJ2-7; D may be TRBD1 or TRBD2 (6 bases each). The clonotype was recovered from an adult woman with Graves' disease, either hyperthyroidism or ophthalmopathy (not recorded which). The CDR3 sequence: CASSLMGGSVYEQYF. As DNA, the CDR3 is TGTGCCAGCAGCTTAATGGGGGGCAGTGTCTACGAGCAGTACTTC.